This T cell receptor beta chain was captured by sequencing in a study of blood T cell repertoires in COVID-19. Those who participated ranged in age from roughly 18 to 89 years and resided in about two dozen US areas. Recovered status in Cohort 3 required two negative PCRs, clearance, or symptom resolution. Generated by immunoSEQ multiplex PCR, the TCRdb table keeps only in-frame clones and is missing some. The data show approximately 180,000 clones, with 75% to 90% seen just once and more than 5.5% held by the top ten. The TCR originated in a man aged 35 to 55 who had recovered from COVID-19. The sequencing sample was made of PBMCs or T cells enriched from blood (not recorded which).

CDR3 bases: TGCGCCAGCAGCCTAGCGGGAGGCAATGAGCAGTTCTTC. As protein: CASSLAGGNEQFF. The chain has TRBV4-1 and TRBJ2-1; TRBD2 agrees at 10 bases. The V gene's germline CDR1 is MGHRA and CDR2 YSYEKL. V shed 4 bases, J shed 6 bases, and the junction held 0 bases outside the gene matches. The CDR3 length is 13 residues.